A selection of T cell receptor beta chains follows, all from one sample in a study of identical twins. TCRdb redid the calling of the 5' RACE reads with MiXCR, one entry per CDR3 protein. Counted here are about 530,000 distinct CDR3 sequences, 12% to 15% occurring once; the ten biggest clones make up about 0.4%. These data also formed part of another study, on yellow fever vaccine responses in identical twins.

Sequenced sample: CD4+ T cells sorted from blood. These receptors came from a woman under 30 in good health. CDR3s include the opening cysteine and the closing phenylalanine or tryptophan. Each record gives: V gene, D gene, J gene, CDR3 protein. D genes are given only for firm matches.

>TRBV5-1|-|TRBJ2-7
CASSLGAGPGYEQYF
>TRBV14|-|TRBJ2-3
CASSQGPYTDTQYF
>TRBV28|-|TRBJ2-1
CATLGADLYNEQFF
>TRBV12-3/TRBV12-4|-|TRBJ2-2
CASRVGQNTGELFF
>TRBV12-3/TRBV12-4|TRBD1|TRBJ1-3
CASSRTGGTENTIYF
>TRBV27|-|TRBJ2-1
CASTAKRVSSYNEQFF
>TRBV10-3|-|TRBJ2-3
CAISGHPSTDTQYF
>TRBV6-5|TRBD1|TRBJ1-5
CASWRGQGPQHF
>TRBV10-3|-|TRBJ1-5
CATSNQPQHF
>TRBV12-3/TRBV12-4|-|TRBJ1-1
CASRTTGTEAFF
>TRBV6-1|-|TRBJ2-1
CASFPWLAANEQFF
>TRBV9|TRBD2|TRBJ2-1
CASSVERGALYNEQFF
>TRBV5-1|TRBD2|TRBJ2-7
CASSLNTGGPYEQYF
>TRBV20-1|-|TRBJ2-3
CSARGPRSTDTQYF
>TRBV5-1|TRBD2|TRBJ2-5
CASTSWGGEETQYF
>TRBV7-9|-|TRBJ1-2
CASSPTEHTF
>TRBV7-8|TRBD1|TRBJ2-2
CASSLKGTANTGELFF
>TRBV9|-|TRBJ1-4
CASSVGIEVKEKLFF
>TRBV9|-|TRBJ2-7
CASSVAFGSGEQYF
>TRBV2|TRBD1|TRBJ2-6
CASSVGGLEGANVLTF
>TRBV7-9|TRBD2|TRBJ2-1
CASEGSGVEQFF
>TRBV28|TRBD1|TRBJ2-5
CATWDRIYQETQYF
>TRBV5-1|-|TRBJ2-5
CASSLGGIATETQYF
>TRBV12-3/TRBV12-4|TRBD1|TRBJ2-7
CASRKGQNYEQYF
>TRBV5-1|TRBD2|TRBJ2-2
CASSLDAGGNTGELFF
>TRBV12-3/TRBV12-4|-|TRBJ2-7
CASKGGLATYEQYF
>TRBV7-9|-|TRBJ2-5
CASSPAVF
>TRBV11-2|-|TRBJ1-6
CASSQQGRANNSPLHF
>TRBV7-9|-|TRBJ2-3
CASSVDSSGDTQYF
>TRBV12-3/TRBV12-4|-|TRBJ1-2
CASSHRTENYGYTF
>TRBV28|-|TRBJ1-5
CASSLLAEYNQPQHF
>TRBV4-1|-|TRBJ1-1
CASSQDRTLNTEAFF
>TRBV20-1|-|TRBJ1-1
CSEGSSTEAFF
>TRBV5-1|-|TRBJ2-5
CASSSGPGSQETQYF
>TRBV29-1|TRBD1|TRBJ1-1
CSGKSGTGGTTEAFF
>TRBV7-9|TRBD1|TRBJ2-1
CASSLGRQGSYNEQFF
>TRBV5-1|TRBD2|TRBJ2-7
CASSFSTSDLSSYEQYF
>TRBV20-1|-|TRBJ1-1
CSVLRVTEAFF
>TRBV9|-|TRBJ2-2
CASSVKNTGELFF
>TRBV3-1|TRBD2|TRBJ2-1
CASSYGGTSGRNEQFF
>TRBV5-1|TRBD2|TRBJ2-5
CASSSSLAGSYQETQYF
>TRBV28|-|TRBJ1-6
CASFSRTGANSPLHF
>TRBV11-2|-|TRBJ2-1
CASTGQIDEQFF
>TRBV5-1|-|TRBJ1-4
CASSGGGFNEKLFF
>TRBV7-8|-|TRBJ2-5
CASSRDTETQYF
>TRBV12-3/TRBV12-4|TRBD1|TRBJ2-3
CASRKTGGTDTQYF
>TRBV5-1|TRBD1|TRBJ2-3
CASSFLGDRNTDTQYF
>TRBV5-1|-|TRBJ1-4
CASSLVGGQINEKLFF
>TRBV6-4|-|TRBJ2-1
CASSDLASELNEQFF
>TRBV20-1|-|TRBJ2-1
CSAPGLTYNEQFF
>TRBV29-1|-|TRBJ2-5
CSVRGGIPEETQYF
>TRBV5-1|-|TRBJ1-6
CASSNPGATAGSPLHF
>TRBV10-3|TRBD2|TRBJ2-3
CAIFGGETDTQYF
>TRBV6-5|TRBD2|TRBJ2-5
CASSYLAGTRKETQYF